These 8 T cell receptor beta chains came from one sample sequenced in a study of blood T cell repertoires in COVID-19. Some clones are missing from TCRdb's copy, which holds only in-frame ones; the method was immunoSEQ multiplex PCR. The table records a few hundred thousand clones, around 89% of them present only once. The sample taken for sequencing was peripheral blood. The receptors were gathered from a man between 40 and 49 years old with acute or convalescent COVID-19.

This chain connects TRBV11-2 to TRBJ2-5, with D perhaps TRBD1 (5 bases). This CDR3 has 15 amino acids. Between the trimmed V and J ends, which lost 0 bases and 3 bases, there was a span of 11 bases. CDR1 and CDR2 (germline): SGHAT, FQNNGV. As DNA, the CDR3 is TGTGCCAGCAGCTTAGATGGACAAAAGGAAGAGACCCAGTACTTC. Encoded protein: CASSLDGQKEETQYF.

As DNA, the CDR3 is TGTGCCAGCAGCGTAGACCCCAGGGAAAACTACGAGCAGTACTTC. This codes for CASSVDPRENYEQYF. This chain connects TRBV9 to TRBJ2-7; the D gene is possibly TRBD1 (5 bases). Trimming removed 0 bases from V and 3 bases from J, with 13 bases in between. Germline CDR1 SGDLS, CDR2 YYNGEE. This CDR3 contains 15 residues.

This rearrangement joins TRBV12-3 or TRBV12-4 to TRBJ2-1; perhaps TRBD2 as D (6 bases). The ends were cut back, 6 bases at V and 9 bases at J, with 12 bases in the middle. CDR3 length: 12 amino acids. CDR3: CASRSPGGEQFF. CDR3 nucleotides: TGTGCCAGCAGGAGCCCCGGGGGTGAGCAGTTCTTC.

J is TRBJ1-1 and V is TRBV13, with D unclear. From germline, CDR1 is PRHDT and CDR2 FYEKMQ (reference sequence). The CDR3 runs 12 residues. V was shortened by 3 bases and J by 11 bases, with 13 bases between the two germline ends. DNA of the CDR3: TGTGCCAGCAGCTTGGGTGGGGAGAGGGCTTTCTTT. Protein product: CASSLGGERAFF.

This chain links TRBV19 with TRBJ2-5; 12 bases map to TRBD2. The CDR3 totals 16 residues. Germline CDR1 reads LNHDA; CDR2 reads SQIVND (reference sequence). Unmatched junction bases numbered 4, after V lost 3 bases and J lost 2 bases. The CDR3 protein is CASSIILAGGQETQYF. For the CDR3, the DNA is TGTGCCAGTAGTATCATACTAGCGGGAGGACAAGAGACCCAGTACTTC.

CDR3: CASSYPGHQNTEAFF. For the CDR3, the DNA is TGTGCCAGCAGTTACCCGGGACACCAGAACACTGAAGCTTTCTTT. The chain is built from TRBV6-6 and TRBJ1-1, with D possibly TRBD1 on 6 matching bases. Per germline, CDR1 MNHNY and CDR2 SVGAGI (reference sequence). The V and J ends lost 2 bases and 1 base respectively, with 11 bases between them. CDR3 length: 15 residues.

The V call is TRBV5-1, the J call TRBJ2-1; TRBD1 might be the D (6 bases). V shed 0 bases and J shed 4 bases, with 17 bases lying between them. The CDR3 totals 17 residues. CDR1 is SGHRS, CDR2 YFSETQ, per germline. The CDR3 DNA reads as TGCGCCAGCAGCTTGGTGTCCACAGGGTCGGGGTACAATGAGCAGTTCTTC. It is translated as CASSLVSTGSGYNEQFF. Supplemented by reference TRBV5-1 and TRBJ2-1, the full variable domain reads KAGVTQTPRYLIKTRGQQVTLSCSPISGHRSVSWYQQTPGQGLQFLFEYFSETQRNKGNFPGRFSGRQFSNSRSEMNVSTLELGDSALYLCASSLVSTGSGYNEQFFGPGTRLTVL.

The DNA of the CDR3 is TGTGCCAGCAGCTCTCCGGGACAGGGGTACAATGAGCAGTTCTTC. Encoded protein: CASSSPGQGYNEQFF. The chain has TRBV3-1 (or the pseudogene TRBV3-2) and TRBJ2-1; 10 bases line up with TRBD1. Trimming at V came to 5 bases and at J to 4 bases, leaving 5 bases not matched to a gene. The CDR3 extends over 15 amino acids. The V gene's germline CDR1 is LGHDT and CDR2 YNNKEL (reference sequence).